This T cell receptor beta chain was captured in a study of blood T cells in healthy people across ages. With regard to this clonotype: The antigen remains undetermined.

Primers used in a second PCR of about 7 to 12 cycles were a sample-barcoded 5' primer and a J-beta primer mix. Every cDNA was tagged by a template-switch adaptor with 12 random nucleotides. TCRdb re-derived calls from the 5' RACE reads in MiXCR, one entry per CDR3 protein. Counted here are 1.5 million to 2 million distinct CDR3 sequences, about 30% occurring once; the ten biggest clones make up 6.5% to 8.5%. Study results and caveats: Strong correlation existed between TCR beta diversity and naive T cell percentage. It was the long-lived donors that had more naive CD4+ cells and higher diversity than aged donors.

There are 16 residues in the CDR3. J was trimmed by 4 bases and V by 1 base; bases with no gene match: 4. From germline, CDR1 is SGHVS and CDR2 FNYEAQ. Sequencing input: blood. V usage is TRBV7-6 and J usage is TRBJ2-3, with 11 bases that match TRBD1. The TCR originated in a woman in her 30s in good health. Here the CDR3 reads CASSLGTGGKADTQYF. The CDR3 DNA reads TGTGCCAGCAGCTTAGGGACAGGGGGCAAGGCAGATACGCAGTATTTT.